These T cell receptor beta chains were read from a single sample in a study of cytomegalovirus exposure and HLA in healthy donors. Libraries were prepared by immunoSEQ multiplex PCR; TCRdb keeps only in-frame clonotypes and omits some of them. The sample yields around 130,000 clones, around 76% seen once. The sample was PBMCs. These receptors all come from a woman between 50 and 59 years old in good health and CMV-seronegative. CDR3s include the opening cysteine and the closing phenylalanine or tryptophan. D genes are given only for firm matches. Where a row states a size, it is once, few, many or the class of an expanded clone; other rows omit it.

abundance,d_gene,v_gene,j_gene,CDR3nt,CDR3aa
NA,TRBD1,TRBV27,TRBJ2-7,TGTGCCAGCAGTTTAGGTTGGACAGGGAGCTCCTACGAGCAGTACTTC,CASSLGWTGSSYEQYF
few,TRBD2,TRBV4-2,TRBJ2-2,TGTGCCACCTGGACTAGCGGGGGAGGAGGCACCGGGGAGCTGTTTTTT,CATWTSGGGGTGELFF
NA,NA,TRBV6-5,TRBJ1-5,TGTGCCAGCAGCCCTTCCCCTTTCGGGGATCAGCCCCAGCATTTT,CASSPSPFGDQPQHF
NA,NA,TRBV30,TRBJ1-1,TGTGCCTGGAGTGTACGAACGGGAAACACTGAAGCTTTCTTT,CAWSVRTGNTEAFF
NA,NA,TRBV29-1,TRBJ1-2,TGCAGCGCCCAAGGGAGCTATGGCTACACCTTC,CSAQGSYGYTF
NA,TRBD1,TRBV9,TRBJ1-2,TGTGCCAGCAGCACCGACAGGGGGAATGGCTACACCTTC,CASSTDRGNGYTF
NA,NA,TRBV5-1,TRBJ2-2,TGCGCCAGCAGCTTGGGCTCCAGGGTCGCCGGGGAGCTGTTTTTT,CASSLGSRVAGELFF
NA,TRBD1,TRBV27,TRBJ1-3,TGTGCCAGCAGTCCCGGGACAGGGATTCTTGGAAACACCATATATTTT,CASSPGTGILGNTIYF
NA,NA,TRBV30,TRBJ1-2,TGTGCCTGGAGTGTCCGGGGGGGCAGGGTGTCCTATGGCTACCCCTTC,CAWSVRGGRVSYGYPF
NA,NA,TRBV6-4,TRBJ2-2,TGTGCCAGCAGTGACAGGGGAGGCACCGGGGAGCTGTTTTTT,CASSDRGGTGELFF
few,TRBD1,TRBV4-3,TRBJ1-3,TGCGCCAGCAGCCAAAGGACAGGGGGCGGGGGAAACACCATATATTTT,CASSQRTGGGGNTIYF
once,NA,TRBV7-9,TRBJ2-1,TGTGCCAGCTGCCGGGGGGAGGGGGGTTACAATGAGCAGTTCTTC,CASCRGEGGYNEQFF
once,NA,TRBV6-1,TRBJ1-5,TGTGCCAGCATGACAGCTGGCAATCAGCCCCAGCATTTT,CASMTAGNQPQHF
NA,NA,TRBV11-2,TRBJ1-5,TGTGCCAGCAGCTATCTAGCGAGGAGCAATCAGCCCCAGCATTTT,CASSYLARSNQPQHF
NA,TRBD1,TRBV7-9,TRBJ1-4,TGTGCCAGCAGTCGAGCGACAGGGGGTGAAAAACTGTTTTTT,CASSRATGGEKLFF
NA,NA,TRBV9,TRBJ1-2,TGTGCCAGCAGCGTAGCCCGTTGGCAAGGGGGCTATGGCTACACCTTC,CASSVARWQGGYGYTF
NA,TRBD1,TRBV6-5,TRBJ2-7,TGTGCCAGCAGTTACGGCGGACAGGGTAGATCCTACGAGCAGTACTTC,CASSYGGQGRSYEQYF
once,NA,TRBV28,TRBJ2-1,TGTGCCAGCAGTTTCCACACCGGAGGGACTAATGAGCAGTTCTTC,CASSFHTGGTNEQFF
NA,NA,TRBV18,TRBJ1-1,TGTGCCAGCTCACGAACAGAGAACACTGAAGCTTTCTTT,CASSRTENTEAFF
NA,TRBD1,TRBV5-1,TRBJ2-5,TGCGCCAGCAGCTCGGGACAGGGAGGAGAGACCCAGTACTTC,CASSSGQGGETQYF
NA,NA,TRBV19,TRBJ1-2,TGTGCCAGTAGTATTAGGGGAGGGAAAAACGGCTACACCTTC,CASSIRGGKNGYTF
NA,TRBD1,TRBV19,TRBJ2-1,TGTGCCAGTAGTTCCCCGGGGACAGGGAACGGGAATGAGCAGTTCTTC,CASSSPGTGNGNEQFF
NA,TRBD1,TRBV7-9,TRBJ2-2,TGTTCCAGCAGCCGAGTGATAGGGGGCTTTGACACCGGGGAGCTGTTTTTT,CSSSRVIGGFDTGELFF
NA,TRBD1,TRBV30,TRBJ1-5,TGTGCCTGGGGACAGGATCTGAATCAGCCCCAGCATTTT,CAWGQDLNQPQHF
NA,NA,TRBV7-9,TRBJ1-1,TGTGCCAGCAGCTTATCGGGACATCTGAACACTGAAGCTTTCTTT,CASSLSGHLNTEAFF
NA,NA,TRBV2,TRBJ2-2,TGTGCCAGCAGTGGGACAGCCGGGAACACCGGGGAGCTGTTTTTT,CASSGTAGNTGELFF
NA,NA,TRBV5-4,TRBJ2-5,TGTGCCAGCAGCTTAGGAGGGGTCCAAGAGACCCAGTACTTC,CASSLGGVQETQYF
NA,NA,TRBV5-8,TRBJ1-5,TGTGCCAGCAGCTCCTTTTGGGGAGGCAATCAGCCCCAGCATTTT,CASSSFWGGNQPQHF
NA,NA,TRBV27,TRBJ1-5,TGTGCCAGCAGTTGGGCAAGCAATCAGCCCCAGCATTTT,CASSWASNQPQHF
NA,TRBD1,TRBV6-6,TRBJ1-4,TGTGCCAGCACCGGGATGAGGGGGCGCAATGAAAAACTGTTTTTT,CASTGMRGRNEKLFF
NA,NA,TRBV5-1,TRBJ1-2,TGCGCCAGCAGCTATACAGGTTCTAACTATGGCTACACCTTC,CASSYTGSNYGYTF
NA,TRBD1,TRBV27,TRBJ1-5,TGTGCCAGCAGGCCGGGACAGGGGTTCGGCAATCAGCCCCAGCATTTT,CASRPGQGFGNQPQHF
once,NA,TRBV29-1,TRBJ2-4,TGCAGCGTTGAGCGGGTGCTAGCCAAAAACATTCAGTACTTC,CSVERVLAKNIQYF
NA,NA,TRBV4-2,TRBJ2-7,TGTGCCAGCAGCCAAAGCCCCCCGTACCAGGGTTCCGGACACGAGCAGTACTTC,CASSQSPPYQGSGHEQYF
NA,TRBD1,TRBV19,TRBJ1-5,TGTGCCAGTAGTATAGGACAGGGCAGCAATCAGCCCCAGCATTTT,CASSIGQGSNQPQHF
once,TRBD1,TRBV5-4,TRBJ1-2,TGTGCCAGCAGCGTGGGACAGAACTATGGCTACACCTTC,CASSVGQNYGYTF
NA,TRBD1,TRBV10-3,TRBJ1-1,TGTGCCACCGGGACAGGGGGCATGGGCACTGAAGCTTTCTTT,CATGTGGMGTEAFF
NA,TRBD1,TRBV9,TRBJ1-1,TGTGCCAGCAGCGCCTTTCAGGGGGCCGAGAACACTGAAGCTTTCTTT,CASSAFQGAENTEAFF
NA,NA,TRBV7-9,TRBJ1-2,TGTGCCAGCAGCTTAGCGGGAGCAGCTAACTATGGCTACACCTTC,CASSLAGAANYGYTF
NA,NA,TRBV19,TRBJ2-1,TGTGCCAGTAGTACCACAGGTGACTCCTACAATGAGCAGTTCTTC,CASSTTGDSYNEQFF
NA,NA,TRBV4-3,TRBJ2-2,TGCGCCAGCAGACCGAGGGGGGGCCACACCGGGGAGCTGTTTTTT,CASRPRGGHTGELFF
NA,NA,TRBV9,TRBJ1-3,TGTGCCAGCAGCCCGGTTAGAAACACCATATATTTT,CASSPVRNTIYF
NA,NA,TRBV7-2,TRBJ2-7,TGTGCCAGCAGCCCAGGTATCGAGCAGTACTTC,CASSPGIEQYF
NA,NA,TRBV4-3,TRBJ2-5,TGCGCCAGCAGCCAAGATCTTGTGAGAATTCAAGAGACCCAGTACTTC,CASSQDLVRIQETQYF
NA,TRBD2,TRBV5-4,TRBJ2-3,TGTGCCAGCAGCTCCAGGACTAGGGTGGGTGATACGCAGTATTTT,CASSSRTRVGDTQYF
NA,TRBD2,TRBV28,TRBJ2-3,TGTGCCAGCAGTTTTCCTAGCGGCAGCACAGATACGCAGTATTTT,CASSFPSGSTDTQYF
NA,TRBD2,TRBV5-4,TRBJ2-2,TGTGCCAGCACCATGCTAGCGGGAGAAACCGGGGAGCTGTTTTTT,CASTMLAGETGELFF
NA,TRBD1,TRBV7-2,TRBJ1-1,TGTGCCAGCAGCCCGGACAGGGGGCGGGACACTGAAGCTTTCTTT,CASSPDRGRDTEAFF
NA,TRBD1,TRBV5-6,TRBJ2-1,TGTGCCAGCAGCTTGCCAGGGGGCAATGAGCAGTTCTTC,CASSLPGGNEQFF
NA,NA,TRBV9,TRBJ1-5,TGTGCCAGCAGCGCATCGGGATTAGGGCAGCCCCAGCATTTT,CASSASGLGQPQHF
NA,TRBD2,TRBV19,TRBJ2-1,TGTGCCAGTAGGCACACCGGGACTAGCGGAGGTTACCTCTCCTACAATGAGCAGTTCTTC,CASRHTGTSGGYLSYNEQFF
NA,NA,TRBV6-5,TRBJ2-3,TGTGCCAGCAGTCCACAGCATCCTTTCACAGATACGCAGTATTTT,CASSPQHPFTDTQYF
NA,NA,TRBV30,TRBJ1-1,TGTGCCTGGAACTACAAGGGGGGGCACACTGAAGCTTTCTTT,CAWNYKGGHTEAFF
NA,NA,TRBV7-6,TRBJ2-2,TGTGCCAGCAGCTTAGGGGCAGGATCGAACACCGGGGAGCTGTTTTTT,CASSLGAGSNTGELFF
NA,NA,TRBV9,TRBJ1-2,TGTGCCAGCAGCCCATACAGTGCATATGGCTACCCCTTC,CASSPYSAYGYPF
NA,NA,TRBV28,TRBJ1-5,TGTGCCAGCAGTTTCCCCCGGGGGGGGGCTCAGCCCCAGCATTTT,CASSFPRGGAQPQHF
few,NA,TRBV5-4,TRBJ1-5,TGTGCCAGCAGCCTACAGGGTAGCAATCAGCCCCAGCATTTT,CASSLQGSNQPQHF
NA,NA,TRBV30,TRBJ1-3,TGTGCCTGGGAATTGAAGGTACAGGAATCTGGAAACACCATATATTTT,CAWELKVQESGNTIYF
many,NA,TRBV4-1,TRBJ2-2,TGCGCCAGCAGCCAAGGTCTCTTCGGGTTTAACACCGGGGAGCTGTTTTTT,CASSQGLFGFNTGELFF